These T cell receptor beta chains were read from a single sample in a study of identical twins. TCRdb fed the 5' RACE reads into MiXCR, producing one record per CDR3 protein. This sample has approximately 220,000 distinct CDR3 sequences, with about 7.5% found just once. The data were also submitted as part of a second study, on yellow fever vaccine responses in identical twins.

Sequenced input: memory (CD45RO+) T cells sorted from blood. Receptor source: a young woman in good health. The CDR3 runs from the conserved cysteine through the conserved F or W.

cdr3_aa	v_call	j_call	cdr3_length
CASRGTAVPREGKSYNEQFF	TRBV12-3/TRBV12-4	TRBJ2-1	20
CSVADGWSTDTQYF	TRBV29-1	TRBJ2-3	14
CASSRTGMNTEAFF	TRBV7-2	TRBJ1-1	14
CASSFGGAEDTQYF	TRBV5-1	TRBJ2-3	14
CATSSARDGGSGANVLTF	TRBV15	TRBJ2-6	18
CASRRGSYEQYF	TRBV2	TRBJ2-7	12
CASSEGGGATGELFF	TRBV2	TRBJ2-2	15
CASSIVLAGGGDTQYF	TRBV19	TRBJ2-3	16
CASSLGDSTGELFF	TRBV5-1	TRBJ2-2	14
CATSDPGLAEFF	TRBV24-1	TRBJ2-1	12
CASSFRTRNQPQHF	TRBV28	TRBJ1-5	14
CATSRWASGDLTDTQYF	TRBV15	TRBJ2-3	17
CASSLGASSRGYEQYF	TRBV7-8	TRBJ2-7	16
CASSPTGMPQYF	TRBV7-2	TRBJ2-3	12
CASSLVGNSYEQYF	TRBV11-2	TRBJ2-7	14
CASRPTGNVGELFF	TRBV6-2/TRBV6-3	TRBJ2-2	14
CASSWSDRDYGYTF	TRBV5-1	TRBJ1-2	14
CASSLGSGVRETQYF	TRBV7-2	TRBJ2-5	15
CASSLSSYGAYNEQFF	TRBV27	TRBJ2-1	16
CASSLGQKSGANVLTF	TRBV5-1	TRBJ2-6	16
CASSQEGRGEETQYF	TRBV4-3	TRBJ2-5	15
CASSVEAGFAPLHF	TRBV9	TRBJ1-6	14
CASSPRGTGRRGYTF	TRBV7-2	TRBJ1-2	15
CAIRRDGGNEKLFF	TRBV10-3	TRBJ1-4	14
CATSEPIQAPSTDTQYF	TRBV15	TRBJ2-3	17
CASTPTDRPSSPLHF	TRBV28	TRBJ1-6	15
CASSLEGHGMETQYF	TRBV5-6	TRBJ2-5	15
CASSPAGGNQETQYF	TRBV11-2	TRBJ2-5	15
CASSTRDEMDPDTQYF	TRBV7-9	TRBJ2-3	16
CASSLGNRETQYF	TRBV5-5	TRBJ2-5	13
CASSLEGRTEAFF	TRBV6-2/TRBV6-3	TRBJ1-1	13
CASSLTSSSSNEQFF	TRBV12-3/TRBV12-4	TRBJ2-1	15